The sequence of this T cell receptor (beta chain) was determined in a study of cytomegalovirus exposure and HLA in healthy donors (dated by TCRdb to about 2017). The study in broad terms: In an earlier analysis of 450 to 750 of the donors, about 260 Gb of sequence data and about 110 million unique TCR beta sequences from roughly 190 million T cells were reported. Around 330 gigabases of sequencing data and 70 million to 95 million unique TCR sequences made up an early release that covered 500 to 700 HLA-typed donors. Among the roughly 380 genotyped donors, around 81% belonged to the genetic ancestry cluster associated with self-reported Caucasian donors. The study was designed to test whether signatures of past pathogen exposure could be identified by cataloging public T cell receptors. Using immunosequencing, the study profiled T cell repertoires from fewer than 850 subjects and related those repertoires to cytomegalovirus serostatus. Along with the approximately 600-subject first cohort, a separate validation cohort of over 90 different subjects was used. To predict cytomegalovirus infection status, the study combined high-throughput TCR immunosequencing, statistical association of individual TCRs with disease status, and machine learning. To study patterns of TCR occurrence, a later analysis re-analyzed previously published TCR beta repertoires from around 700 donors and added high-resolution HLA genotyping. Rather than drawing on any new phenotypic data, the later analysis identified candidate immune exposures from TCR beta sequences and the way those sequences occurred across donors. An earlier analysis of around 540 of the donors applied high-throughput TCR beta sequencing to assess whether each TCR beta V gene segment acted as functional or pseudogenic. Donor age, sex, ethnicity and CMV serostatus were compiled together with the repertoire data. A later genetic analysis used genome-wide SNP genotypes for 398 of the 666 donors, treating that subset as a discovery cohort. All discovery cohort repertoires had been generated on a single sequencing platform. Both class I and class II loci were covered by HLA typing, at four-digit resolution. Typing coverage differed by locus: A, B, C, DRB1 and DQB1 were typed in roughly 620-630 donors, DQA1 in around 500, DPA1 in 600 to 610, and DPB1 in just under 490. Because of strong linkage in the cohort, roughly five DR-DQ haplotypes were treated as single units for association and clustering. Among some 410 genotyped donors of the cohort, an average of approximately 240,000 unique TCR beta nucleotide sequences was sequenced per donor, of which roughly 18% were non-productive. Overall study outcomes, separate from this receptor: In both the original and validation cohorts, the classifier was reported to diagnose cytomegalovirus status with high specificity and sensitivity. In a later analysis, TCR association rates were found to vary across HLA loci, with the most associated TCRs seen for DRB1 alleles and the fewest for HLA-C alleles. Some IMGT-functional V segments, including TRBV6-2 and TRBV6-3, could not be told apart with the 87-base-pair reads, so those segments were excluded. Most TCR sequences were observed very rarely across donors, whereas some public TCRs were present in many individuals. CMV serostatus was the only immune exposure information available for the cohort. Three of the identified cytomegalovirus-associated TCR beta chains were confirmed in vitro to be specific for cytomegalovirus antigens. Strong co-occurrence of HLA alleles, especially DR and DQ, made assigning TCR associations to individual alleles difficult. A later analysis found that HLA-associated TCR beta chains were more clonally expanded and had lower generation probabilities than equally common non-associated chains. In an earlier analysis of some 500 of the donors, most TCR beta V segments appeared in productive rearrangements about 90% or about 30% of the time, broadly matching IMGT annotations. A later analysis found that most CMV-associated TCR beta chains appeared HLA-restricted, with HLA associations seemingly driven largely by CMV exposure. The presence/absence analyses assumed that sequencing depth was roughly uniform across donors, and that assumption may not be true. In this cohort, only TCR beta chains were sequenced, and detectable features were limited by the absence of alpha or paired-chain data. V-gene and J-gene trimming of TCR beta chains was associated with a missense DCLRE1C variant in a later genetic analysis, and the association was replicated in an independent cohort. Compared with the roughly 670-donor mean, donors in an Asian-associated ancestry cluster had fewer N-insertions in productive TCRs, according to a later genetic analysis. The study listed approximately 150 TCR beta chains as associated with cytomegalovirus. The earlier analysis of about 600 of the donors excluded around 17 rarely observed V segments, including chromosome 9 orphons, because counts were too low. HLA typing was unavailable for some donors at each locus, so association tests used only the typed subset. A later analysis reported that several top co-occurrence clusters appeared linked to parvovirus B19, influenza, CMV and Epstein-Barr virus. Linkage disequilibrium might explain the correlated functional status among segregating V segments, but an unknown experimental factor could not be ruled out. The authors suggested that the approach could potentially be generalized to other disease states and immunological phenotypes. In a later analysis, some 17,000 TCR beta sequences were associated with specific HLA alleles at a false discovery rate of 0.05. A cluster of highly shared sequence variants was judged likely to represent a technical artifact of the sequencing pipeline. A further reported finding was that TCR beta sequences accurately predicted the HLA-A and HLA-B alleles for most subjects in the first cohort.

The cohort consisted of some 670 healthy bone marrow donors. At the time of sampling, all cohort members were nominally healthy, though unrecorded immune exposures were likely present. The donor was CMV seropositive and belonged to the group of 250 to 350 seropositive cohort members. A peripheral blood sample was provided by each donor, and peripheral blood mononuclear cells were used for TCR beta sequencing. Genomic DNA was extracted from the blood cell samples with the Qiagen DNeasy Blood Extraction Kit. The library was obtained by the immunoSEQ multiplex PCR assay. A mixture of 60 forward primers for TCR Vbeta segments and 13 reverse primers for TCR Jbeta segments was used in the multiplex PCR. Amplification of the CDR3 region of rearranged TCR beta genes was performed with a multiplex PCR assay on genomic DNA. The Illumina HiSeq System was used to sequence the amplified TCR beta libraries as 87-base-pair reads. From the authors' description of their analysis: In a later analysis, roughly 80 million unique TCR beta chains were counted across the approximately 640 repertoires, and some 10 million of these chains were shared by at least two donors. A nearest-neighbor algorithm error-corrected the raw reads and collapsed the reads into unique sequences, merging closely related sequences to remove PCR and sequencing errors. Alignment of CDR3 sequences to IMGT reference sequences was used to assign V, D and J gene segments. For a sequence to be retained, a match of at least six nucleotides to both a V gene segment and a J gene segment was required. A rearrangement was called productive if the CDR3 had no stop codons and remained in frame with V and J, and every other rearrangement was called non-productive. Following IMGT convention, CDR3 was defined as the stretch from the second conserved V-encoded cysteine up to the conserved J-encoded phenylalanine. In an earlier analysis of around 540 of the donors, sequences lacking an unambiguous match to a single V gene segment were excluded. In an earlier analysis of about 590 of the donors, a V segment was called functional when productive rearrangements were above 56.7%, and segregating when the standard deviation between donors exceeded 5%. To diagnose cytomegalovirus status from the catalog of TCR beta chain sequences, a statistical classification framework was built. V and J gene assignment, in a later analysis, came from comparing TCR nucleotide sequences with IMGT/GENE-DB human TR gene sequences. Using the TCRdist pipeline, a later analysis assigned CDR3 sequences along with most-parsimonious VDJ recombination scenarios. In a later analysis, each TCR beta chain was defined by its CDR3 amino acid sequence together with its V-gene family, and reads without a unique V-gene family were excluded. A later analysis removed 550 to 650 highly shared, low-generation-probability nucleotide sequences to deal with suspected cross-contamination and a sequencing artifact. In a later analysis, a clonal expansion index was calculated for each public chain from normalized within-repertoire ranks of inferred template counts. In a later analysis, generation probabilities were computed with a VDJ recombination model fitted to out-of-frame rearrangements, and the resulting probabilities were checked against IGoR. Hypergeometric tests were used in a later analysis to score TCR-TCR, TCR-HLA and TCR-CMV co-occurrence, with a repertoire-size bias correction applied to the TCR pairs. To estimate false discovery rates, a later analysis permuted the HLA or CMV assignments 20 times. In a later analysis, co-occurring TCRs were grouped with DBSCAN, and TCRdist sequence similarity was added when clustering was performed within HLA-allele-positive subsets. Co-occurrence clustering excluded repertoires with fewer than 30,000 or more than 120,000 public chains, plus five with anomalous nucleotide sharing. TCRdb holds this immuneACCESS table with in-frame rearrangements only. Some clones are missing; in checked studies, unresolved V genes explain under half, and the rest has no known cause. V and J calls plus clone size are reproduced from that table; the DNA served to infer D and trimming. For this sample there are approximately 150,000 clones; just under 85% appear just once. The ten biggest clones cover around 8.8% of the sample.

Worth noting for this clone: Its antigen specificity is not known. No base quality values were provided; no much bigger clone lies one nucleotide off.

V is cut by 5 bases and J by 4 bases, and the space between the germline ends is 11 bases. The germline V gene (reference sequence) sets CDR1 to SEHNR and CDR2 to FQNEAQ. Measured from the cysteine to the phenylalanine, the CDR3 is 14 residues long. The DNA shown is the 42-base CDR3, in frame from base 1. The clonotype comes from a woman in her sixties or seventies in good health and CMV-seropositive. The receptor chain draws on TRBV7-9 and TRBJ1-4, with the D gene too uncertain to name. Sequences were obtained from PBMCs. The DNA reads TGTGCCAGCAGCCGTGGGTCGGGTAATGAAAAACTGTTTTTT. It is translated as CASSRGSGNEKLFF. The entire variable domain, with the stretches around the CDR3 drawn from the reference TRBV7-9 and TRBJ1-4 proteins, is DTGVSQNPRHKITKRGQNVTFRCDPISEHNRLYWYRQTLGQGPEFLTYFQNEAQLEKSRLLSDRFSAERPKGSFSTLEIQRTEQGDSAMYLCASSRGSGNEKLFFGSGTQLSVL.